Presented here are 15 T cell receptor beta chains from one specimen sequenced in a study of T cell clonotyping in hematopoietic cell transplantation. Clones were sequenced by immunoSEQ multiplex PCR, and TCRdb holds only the in-frame ones, with some missing. The table has 2,000 or so clones, about 90% seen once. Sequenced here: PBMCs, sampled at the time of graft-versus-host disease after allogeneic stem cell transplant. All receptors come from a male patient younger than 35 who had an allogeneic stem cell transplant from a related donor, so the T cells may come from the graft donor. Some clones in this sample may be carry-over from other donors' samples.

J is TRBJ1-2 and V is TRBV7-9, with unresolved D. Germline loops: CDR1 SEHNR, CDR2 FQNEAQ (reference sequence). This CDR3 is 15 amino acids long. The ends were cut back, 3 bases at V and 4 bases at J, with 15 bases in the middle. The CDR3 spells CASSFYGEAGYGYTF. Here the CDR3 DNA reads TGTGCCAGCAGCTTCTATGGGGAGGCGGGCTATGGCTACACCTTC. The variable domain in full, with the rest retrieved from reference TRBV7-9 and TRBJ1-2, is DTGVSQNPRHKITKRGQNVTFRCDPISEHNRLYWYRQTLGQGPEFLTYFQNEAQLEKSRLLSDRFSAERPKGSFSTLEIQRTEQGDSAMYLCASSFYGEAGYGYTFGSGTRLTVV.

This chain joins TRBV30 and TRBJ2-3; TRBD1 is a possible D gene (6 bases). CDR1 is GTSNPN, CDR2 SVGIG, per germline (reference sequence). The CDR3 is 12 amino acids. V lost 5 bases to trimming and J lost 3 bases, with 9 bases between them. The CDR3 protein is CAWGTPTDTQYF. DNA of the CDR3: TGTGCCTGGGGGACACCGACAGATACGCAGTATTTT.

The V call is TRBV19, the J call TRBJ2-1, with D tentatively TRBD2 (5 bases). The V end lost 1 base, the J end lost 8 bases, and 18 bases lay between the germline ends. In germline, CDR1 is LNHDA, CDR2 SQIVND (reference sequence). This CDR3 is built from 16 residues. The CDR3 DNA is TGTGCCAGTAGTATAGGCCGGACCAACAACGGGGATGAGCAGTTCTTC. Its translation: CASSIGRTNNGDEQFF.

The chain links TRBV11-2 to TRBJ1-4; 10 bases are shared with TRBD1. The CDR3 is 14 residues long. Trimming removed 5 bases from V and 7 bases from J; junction bases left unmatched: 4. Germline V gives CDR1 SGHAT, CDR2 FQNNGV. The CDR3 region is CASSQTGGGEKLFF. The CDR3 bases are TGTGCCAGCAGCCAGACAGGGGGCGGTGAAAAACTGTTTTTT.

The rearrangement uses TRBV2 and TRBJ1-3; D remains unclear. V was pared by 4 bases and J by 0 bases, with 13 bases between. The CDR3 contains 16 residues. Germline CDR1 and CDR2: SNHLY and FYNNEI. CDR3: CASSVDQRSSGNTIYF. Here the CDR3 DNA reads TGTGCCAGCAGTGTTGATCAGCGAAGCTCTGGAAACACCATATATTTT.

The chain uses TRBV2 and TRBJ2-5, with D hard to call. Per germline, CDR1 SNHLY and CDR2 FYNNEI. Trimming shortened V by 1 base and J by 9 bases, and 9 bases separated the two germline ends. This CDR3 region has 12 residues. The CDR3 DNA sequence: TGTGCCAGCAGTGAAGAGTCAGTGGCCCAGTACTTC. Residues: CASSEESVAQYF.

Only one count was recorded for this clone. This chain joins TRBV30 and TRBJ2-1; D uncertain. Germline V lookup: CDR1 GTSNPN, CDR2 SVGIG (reference sequence). Trimming shortened V by 4 bases and J by 4 bases, and 5 bases separated the two germline ends. This CDR3 comprises 11 residues. The CDR3 loop is CAWTYYNEQFF. The DNA of the CDR3 is TGTGCCTGGACCTATTACAATGAGCAGTTCTTC.

As DNA, the CDR3 is TGCGCCAGCAGCCAGGGAGGGTTCTACGAGCAGTACGTC. Residues: CASSQGGFYEQYV. V usage is TRBV10-1 and J usage is TRBJ2-7; 7 bases agree with TRBD2. The CDR3 has 13 amino acids. Unmatched junction bases numbered 5, after V lost 6 bases and J lost 3 bases. CDR1 is WNHNN, CDR2 SYGVQD, per germline (reference sequence).

The gene calls are TRBV7-6 and TRBJ2-1, with TRBD2 matching 8 bases. The CDR3 is made up of 16 amino acids. V gave up 0 bases and J gave up 6 bases; unmatched junction bases: 7. CDR1 is SGHVS and CDR2 is FNYEAQ in the germline V gene. CDR3 nucleotides: TGTGCCAGCAGCTTAGCGGCGGGGGGCGCTGGCAATGAGCAGTTCTTC. Its protein product is CASSLAAGGAGNEQFF.

The V and J genes are TRBV7-2 and TRBJ2-3, with D perhaps TRBD2 (5 bases). Trimming left V 6 bases short and J 4 bases short, with 11 bases between. The CDR3 length is 13 residues. Germline V gene data show CDR1 as SGHTA and CDR2 as FQGNSA. CDR3 DNA sequence: TGTGCCAGCAGTAGAGCGGTAGCAGATACGCAGTATTTT. Its protein product is CASSRAVADTQYF.

The chain has TRBV6-6 and TRBJ1-2, with TRBD1 as a possible D gene (6 bases). CDR1 and CDR2 (germline): MNHNY, SVGAGI (reference sequence). Trimming removed 6 bases at V and 2 bases at J, with 13 bases between. The CDR3 runs 14 residues. This CDR3 is CASRTSDSNYGYTF. The CDR3 nucleotides are TGTGCCAGCAGAACCTCGGACAGCAACTATGGCTACACCTTC.

The V call is TRBV4-2, the J call TRBJ1-2, with D possibly being TRBD1 (5 bases). CDR3 size: 16 residues. Germline loops: CDR1 LGHNA, CDR2 YNFKEQ. V dropped 0 bases and J dropped 4 bases, with 15 bases sitting between them. The CDR3 is CASSQDRTGEGYGYTF. For the CDR3, the DNA is TGTGCCAGCAGCCAAGATCGTACAGGCGAAGGCTATGGCTACACCTTC.

V is TRBV10-1 and J is TRBJ1-2; a weak D match, TRBD1 (6 bases). This CDR3 contains 13 residues. Trimming took off 4 bases at V and 4 bases at J, with 10 bases between the two ends. Germline assignment: CDR1 WNHNN and CDR2 SYGVQD (reference sequence). The CDR3 sequence: CASSAGRGYGYTF. CDR3 bases: TGCGCCAGCAGTGCGGGCAGGGGCTATGGCTACACCTTC.

DNA for the CDR3: TGTGCCAGCAGCTCTCAGGGTCGGTCACTCCACGAGCAGTACTTC. Amino acid sequence: CASSSQGRSLHEQYF. The chain uses TRBV5-6 and TRBJ2-7; perhaps TRBD1 as D (5 bases). CDR1 and CDR2 from the germline V gene are SGHDT and YYEEEE. The CDR3 covers 15 residues. V lost 3 bases and J 5 bases, leaving 18 bases between the germline ends.

The chain is built from TRBV6-7 and TRBJ1-1; no clear D. TRBV6-7 falls under the ORF class, with uncertain function. V was shortened by 2 bases and J by 4 bases, with 11 bases between the two germline ends. The CDR3 is made up of 14 amino acids. This CDR3 is CASSYRRSATEAFF. CDR3 nucleotide sequence: TGTGCCAGCAGTTACAGGAGGTCAGCCACTGAAGCTTTCTTT.